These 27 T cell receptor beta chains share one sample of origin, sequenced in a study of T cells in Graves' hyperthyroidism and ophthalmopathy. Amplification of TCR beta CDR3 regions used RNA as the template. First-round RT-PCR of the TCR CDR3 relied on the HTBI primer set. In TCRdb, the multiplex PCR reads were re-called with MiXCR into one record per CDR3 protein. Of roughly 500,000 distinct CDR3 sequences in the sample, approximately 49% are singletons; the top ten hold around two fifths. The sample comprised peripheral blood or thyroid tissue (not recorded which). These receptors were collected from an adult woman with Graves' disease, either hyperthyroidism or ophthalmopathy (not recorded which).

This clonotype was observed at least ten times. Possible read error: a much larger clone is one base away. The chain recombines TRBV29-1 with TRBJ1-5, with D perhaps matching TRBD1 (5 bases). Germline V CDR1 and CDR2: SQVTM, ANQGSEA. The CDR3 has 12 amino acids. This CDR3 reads CSVRVRNRPQHF. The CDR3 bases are TGCAGCGTCAGGGTGCGCAATCGGCCCCAGCATTTT.

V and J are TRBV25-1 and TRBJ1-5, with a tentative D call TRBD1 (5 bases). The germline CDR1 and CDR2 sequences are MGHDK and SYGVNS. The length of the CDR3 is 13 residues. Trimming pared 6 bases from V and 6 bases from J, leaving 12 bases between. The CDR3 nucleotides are TGTGCCAGCAGCCGCCAGGGAACTCAGCCCCAGCATTTT. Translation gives CASSRQGTQPQHF.

CDR3 in amino acids: CSVEGFLAGTEAFF. Here the CDR3 DNA reads TGCAGCGTTGAAGGATTCTTGGCTGGGACTGAAGCTTTCTTT. This sequence joins TRBV29-1 and TRBJ1-1; D unclear. V was shortened by 1 base and J by 5 bases, with 14 bases between the two germline ends. The germline V gene encodes CDR1 SQVTM and CDR2 ANQGSEA. The CDR3 is 14 amino acids.

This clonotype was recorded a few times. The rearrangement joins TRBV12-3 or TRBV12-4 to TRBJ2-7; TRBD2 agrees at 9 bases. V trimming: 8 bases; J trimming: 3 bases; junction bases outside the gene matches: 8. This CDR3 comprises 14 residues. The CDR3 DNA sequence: TGTGCCAGCTCAGTTAGCGGGGGCAGCTACGAGCAGTACTTC. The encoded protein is CASSVSGGSYEQYF.

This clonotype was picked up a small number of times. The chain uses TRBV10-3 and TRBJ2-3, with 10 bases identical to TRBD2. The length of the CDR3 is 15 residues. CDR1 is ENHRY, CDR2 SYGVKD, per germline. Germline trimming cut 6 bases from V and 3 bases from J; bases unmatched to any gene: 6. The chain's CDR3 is CAIRRGLADTDTQYF. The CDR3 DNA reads TGTGCCATCAGGAGAGGACTAGCGGATACAGATACGCAGTATTTT.

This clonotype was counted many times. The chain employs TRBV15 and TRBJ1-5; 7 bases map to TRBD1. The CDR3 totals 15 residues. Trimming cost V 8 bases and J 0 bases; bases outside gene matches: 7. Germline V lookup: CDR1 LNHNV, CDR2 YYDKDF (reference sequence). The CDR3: CATSGGAYSNQPQHF. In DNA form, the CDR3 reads TGTGCCACCTCAGGGGGTGCATATAGCAATCAGCCCCAGCATTTT. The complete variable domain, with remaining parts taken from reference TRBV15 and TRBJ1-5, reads DAMVIQNPRYQVTQFGKPVTLSCSQTLNHNVMYWYQQKSSQAPKLLFHYYDKDFNNEADTPDNFQSRRPNTSFCFLDIRSPGLGDTAMYLCATSGGAYSNQPQHFGDGTRLSIL.

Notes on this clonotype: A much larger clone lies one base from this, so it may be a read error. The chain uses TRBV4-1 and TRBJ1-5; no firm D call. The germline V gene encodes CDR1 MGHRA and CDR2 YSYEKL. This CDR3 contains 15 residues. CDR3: CASRRQAAGNQPRHF. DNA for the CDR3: TGCGCCAGCAGGCGCCAGGCGGCGGGAAATCAGCCCCGGCATTTT.

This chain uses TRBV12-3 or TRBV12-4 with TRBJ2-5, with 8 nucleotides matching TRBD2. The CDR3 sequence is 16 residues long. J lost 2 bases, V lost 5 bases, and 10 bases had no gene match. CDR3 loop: CASSPLGRGVQETQYF. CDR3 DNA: TGTGCCAGCAGTCCCCTTGGGCGGGGGGTGCAAGAGACCCAGTACTTC.

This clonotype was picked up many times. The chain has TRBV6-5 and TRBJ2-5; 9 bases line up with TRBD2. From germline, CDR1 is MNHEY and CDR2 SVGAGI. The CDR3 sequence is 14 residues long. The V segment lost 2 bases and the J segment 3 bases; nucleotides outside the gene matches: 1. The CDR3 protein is CASSYAGGKETQYF. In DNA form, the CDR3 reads TGTGCCAGCAGTTACGCGGGAGGGAAAGAGACCCAGTACTTC.

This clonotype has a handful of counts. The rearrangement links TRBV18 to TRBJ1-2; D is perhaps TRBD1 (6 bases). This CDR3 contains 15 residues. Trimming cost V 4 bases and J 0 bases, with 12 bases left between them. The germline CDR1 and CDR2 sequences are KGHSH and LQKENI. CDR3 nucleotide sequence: TGTGCCAGCTCACGGGACATTGAAGCTAACTATGGCTACACCTTC. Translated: CASSRDIEANYGYTF.

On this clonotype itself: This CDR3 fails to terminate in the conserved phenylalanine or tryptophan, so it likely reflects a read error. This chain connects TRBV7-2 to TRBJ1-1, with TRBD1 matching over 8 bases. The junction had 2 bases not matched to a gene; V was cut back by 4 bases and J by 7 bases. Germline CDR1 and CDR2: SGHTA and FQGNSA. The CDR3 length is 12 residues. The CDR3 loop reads CASSSGQGEAFL. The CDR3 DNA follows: TGTGCCAGCAGCTCCGGACAGGGTGAAGCTTTCCTT.

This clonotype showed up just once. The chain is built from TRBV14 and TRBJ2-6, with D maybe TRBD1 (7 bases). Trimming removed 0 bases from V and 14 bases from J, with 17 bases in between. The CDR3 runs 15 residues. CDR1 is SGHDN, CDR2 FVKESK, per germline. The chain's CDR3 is CASSQDLEGQQLLTF. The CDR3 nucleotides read TGTGCCAGCAGCCAAGATCTGGAGGGACAGCAGCTCCTGACTTTC. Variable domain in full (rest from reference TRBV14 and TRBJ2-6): EAGVTQFPSHSVIEKGQTVTLRCDPISGHDNLYWYRRVMGKEIKFLLHFVKESKQDESGMPNNRFLAERTGGTYSTLKVQPAELEDSGVYFCASSQDLEGQQLLTFGAGSRLTVL.

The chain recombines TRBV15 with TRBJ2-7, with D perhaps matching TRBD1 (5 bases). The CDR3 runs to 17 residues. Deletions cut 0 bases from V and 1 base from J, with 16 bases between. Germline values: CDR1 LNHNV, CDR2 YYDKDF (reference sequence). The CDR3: CATSRDRGGPKSYEQYF. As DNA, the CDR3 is TGTGCCACCAGCAGAGATAGGGGCGGACCTAAGTCCTACGAGCAGTACTTC.

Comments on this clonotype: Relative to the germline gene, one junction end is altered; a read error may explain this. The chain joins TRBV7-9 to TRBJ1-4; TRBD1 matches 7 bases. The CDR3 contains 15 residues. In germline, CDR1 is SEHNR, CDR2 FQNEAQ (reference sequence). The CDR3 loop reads CASSQDPGGGEKLFF. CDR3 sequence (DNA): TGCGCCAGCAGCCAAGATCCTGGAGGGGGCGAAAAACTGTTTTTT. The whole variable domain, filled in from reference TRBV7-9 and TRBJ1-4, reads DTGVSQNPRHKITKRGQNVTFRCDPISEHNRLYWYRQTLGQGPEFLTYFQNEAQLEKSRLLSDRFSAERPKGSFSTLEIQRTEQGDSAMYLCASSQDPGGGEKLFFGSGTQLSVL.

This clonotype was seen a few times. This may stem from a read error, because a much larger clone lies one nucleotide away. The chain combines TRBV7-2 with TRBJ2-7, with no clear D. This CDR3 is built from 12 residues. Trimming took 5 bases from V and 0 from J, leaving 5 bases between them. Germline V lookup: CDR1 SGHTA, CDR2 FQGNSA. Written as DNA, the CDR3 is TGTGCCAGCAGCCCCTACTCCTACGAGCAGTACTTC. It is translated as CASSPYSYEQYF.

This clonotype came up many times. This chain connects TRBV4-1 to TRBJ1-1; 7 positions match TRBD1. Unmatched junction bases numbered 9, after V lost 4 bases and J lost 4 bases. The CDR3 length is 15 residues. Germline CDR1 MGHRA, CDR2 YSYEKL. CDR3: CASSRQGELSTEAFF. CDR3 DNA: TGCGCCAGCAGCCGACAGGGAGAGTTGAGCACTGAAGCTTTCTTT.

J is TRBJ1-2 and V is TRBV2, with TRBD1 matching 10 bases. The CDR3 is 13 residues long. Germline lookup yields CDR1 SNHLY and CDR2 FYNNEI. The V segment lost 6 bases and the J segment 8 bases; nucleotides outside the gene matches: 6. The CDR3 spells CASRRDRGQGYTF. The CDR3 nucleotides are TGTGCCAGCAGGAGGGACAGGGGCCAAGGCTACACCTTC.

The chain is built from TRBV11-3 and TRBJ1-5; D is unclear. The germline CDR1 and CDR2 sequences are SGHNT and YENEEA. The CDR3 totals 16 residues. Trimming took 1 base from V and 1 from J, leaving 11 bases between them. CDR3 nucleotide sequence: TGTGCCAGCAGCTTAGGATGGTCGGGAAGCAATCAGCCCCAGCATTTT. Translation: CASSLGWSGSNQPQHF.

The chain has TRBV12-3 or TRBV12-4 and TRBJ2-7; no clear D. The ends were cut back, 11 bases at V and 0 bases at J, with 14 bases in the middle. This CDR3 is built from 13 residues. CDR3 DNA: TGTGCCTCCGCATTACAGAGCTCCTACGAGCAGTACTTC. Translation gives CASALQSSYEQYF.

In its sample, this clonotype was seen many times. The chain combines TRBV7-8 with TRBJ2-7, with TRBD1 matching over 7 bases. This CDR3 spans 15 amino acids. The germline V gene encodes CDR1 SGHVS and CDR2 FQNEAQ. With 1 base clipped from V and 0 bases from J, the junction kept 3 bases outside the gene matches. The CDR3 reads CASSLVWTGSYEQYF. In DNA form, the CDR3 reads TGTGCCAGCAGCTTAGTGTGGACAGGCTCCTACGAGCAGTACTTC. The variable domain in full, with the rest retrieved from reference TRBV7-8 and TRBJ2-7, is GAGVSQSPRYKVAKRGQDVALRCDPISGHVSLFWYQQALGQGPEFLTYFQNEAQLDKSGLPSDRFFAERPEGSVSTLKIQRTQQEDSAVYLCASSLVWTGSYEQYFGPGTRLTVT.

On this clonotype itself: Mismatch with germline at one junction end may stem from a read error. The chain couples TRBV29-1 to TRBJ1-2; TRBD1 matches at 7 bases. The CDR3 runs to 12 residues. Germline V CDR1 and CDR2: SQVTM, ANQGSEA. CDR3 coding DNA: TGCAGCTCAGGGACAGATGTGGATGGCTGCACCTTC. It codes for CSSGTDVDGCTF. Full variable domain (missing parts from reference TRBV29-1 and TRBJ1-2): SAVISQKPSRDICQRGTSLTIQCQVDSQVTMMFWYRQQPGQSLTLIATANQGSEATYESGFVIDKFPISRPNLTFSTLTVSNMSPEDSSIYLCSSGTDVDGCTFGSGTRLTVV.

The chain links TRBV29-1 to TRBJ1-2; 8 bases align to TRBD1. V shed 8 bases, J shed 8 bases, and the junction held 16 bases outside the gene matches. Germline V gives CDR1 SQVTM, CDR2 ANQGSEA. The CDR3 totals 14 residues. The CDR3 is CSSFVGQGSEGYTF. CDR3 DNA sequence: TGCAGCAGTTTCGTCGGACAGGGCTCGGAAGGCTACACCTTC.

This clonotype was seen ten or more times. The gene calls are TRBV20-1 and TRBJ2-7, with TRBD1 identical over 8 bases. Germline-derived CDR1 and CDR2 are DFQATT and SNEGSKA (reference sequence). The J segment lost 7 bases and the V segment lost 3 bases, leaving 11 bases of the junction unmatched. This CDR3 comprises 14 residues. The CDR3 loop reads CSARGLDRGREQYF. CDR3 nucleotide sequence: TGCAGTGCTAGGGGCCTCGACAGGGGTCGGGAGCAGTACTTC.

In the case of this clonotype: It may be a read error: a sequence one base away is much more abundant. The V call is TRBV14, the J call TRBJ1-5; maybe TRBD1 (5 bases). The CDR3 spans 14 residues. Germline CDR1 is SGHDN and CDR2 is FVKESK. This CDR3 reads CASSRDSSNRPQHF. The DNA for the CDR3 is TGTGCCAGCAGCCGAGACAGTTCCAATCGGCCCCAGCATTTT.

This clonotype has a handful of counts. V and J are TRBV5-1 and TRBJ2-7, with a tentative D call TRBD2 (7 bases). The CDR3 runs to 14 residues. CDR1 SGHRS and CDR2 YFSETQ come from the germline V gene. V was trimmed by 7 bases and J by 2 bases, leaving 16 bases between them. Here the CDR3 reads CASGSGGPAYEQYF. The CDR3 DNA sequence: TGCGCCAGCGGCTCGGGGGGCCCTGCCTACGAGCAGTACTTC.

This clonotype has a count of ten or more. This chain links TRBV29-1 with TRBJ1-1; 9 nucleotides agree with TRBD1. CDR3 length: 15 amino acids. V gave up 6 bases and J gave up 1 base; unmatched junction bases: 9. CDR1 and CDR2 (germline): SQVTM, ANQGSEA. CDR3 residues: CSVTRDRDWNTEAFF. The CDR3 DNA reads TGCAGCGTGACCCGGGACAGGGATTGGAACACTGAAGCTTTCTTT.

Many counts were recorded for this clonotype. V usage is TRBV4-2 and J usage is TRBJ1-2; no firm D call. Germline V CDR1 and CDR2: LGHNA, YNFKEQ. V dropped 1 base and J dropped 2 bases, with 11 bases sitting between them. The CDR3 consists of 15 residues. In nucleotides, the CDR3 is TGTGCCAGCAGCCAAGGTCGGGAAAGGAACTATGGCTACACCTTC. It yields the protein CASSQGRERNYGYTF.